A single sample gave rise to the 22 T cell receptor beta chains below, sequenced in a study of blood T cell repertoires in COVID-19. Method: immunoSEQ multiplex PCR; TCRdb's copy keeps in-frame clones and lacks some. This sample has under 70,000 clones, with 79% found just once. The sample comprised peripheral blood. The receptors originated from a woman older than 75 with active or convalescent COVID-19.

The V gene is TRBV29-1, the J gene TRBJ2-7, with D maybe TRBD1 (5 bases). The CDR3 extends over 12 amino acids. Germline lookup yields CDR1 SQVTM and CDR2 ANQGSEA. V was clipped by 3 bases and J by 4 bases, with 10 bases between them. The CDR3 protein is CSVDGAGYEQYF. The DNA for the CDR3 is TGCAGCGTTGATGGGGCAGGGTACGAGCAGTACTTC.

The V gene is TRBV11-2, the J gene TRBJ2-5; no clear D. Germline V CDR1 and CDR2: SGHAT, FQNNGV. The V end lost 1 base, the J end lost 4 bases, and 4 bases lay between the germline ends. The CDR3 totals 12 residues. The CDR3 sequence: CASSLVSETQYF. Written as DNA, the CDR3 is TGTGCCAGCAGCTTAGTATCAGAGACCCAGTACTTC.

The V call is TRBV19, the J call TRBJ1-1, with D hard to call. Germline lookup yields CDR1 LNHDA and CDR2 SQIVND (reference sequence). V was shortened by 5 bases and J by 1 base, with 8 bases between the two germline ends. The CDR3 extends over 13 amino acids. This chain's CDR3 is CASSPTRNTEAFF. The CDR3 DNA is TGTGCCAGTAGTCCCACGAGGAACACTGAAGCTTTCTTT.

V gene TRBV4-1 combines with J gene TRBJ1-2; 9 nucleotides agree with TRBD1. Germline V CDR1 and CDR2: MGHRA, YSYEKL. The length of the CDR3 is 15 residues. The trim removed 0 bases at V and 7 bases at J, leaving 6 bases unmatched. The chain's CDR3 is CASSQDPGQGFGYTF. CDR3 bases: TGCGCCAGCAGCCAAGACCCGGGACAGGGTTTTGGCTACACCTTC.

The table lists this clone with a few counts. The CDR3 protein is CASSLVAAESYEQYF. CDR3 nucleotides: TGTGCCAGTAGTCTAGTGGCGGCTGAATCCTACGAGCAGTACTTC. The V gene is TRBV19, the J gene TRBJ2-7; D is unresolved. CDR3 length: 15 amino acids. Germline V lookup: CDR1 LNHDA, CDR2 SQIVND (reference sequence). The V end was cut by 5 bases, the J end by 1 base, with 15 bases between.

This sequence joins TRBV18 and TRBJ1-3, with TRBD1 identical over 7 bases. Germline V CDR1 and CDR2: KGHSH, LQKENI. The CDR3 is 15 amino acids. The J segment lost 0 bases and the V segment lost 4 bases, leaving 3 bases of the junction unmatched. CDR3 DNA: TGTGCCAGCTCACTAGACAGGGCCTCTGGAAACACCATATATTTT. It is translated as CASSLDRASGNTIYF.

This CDR3 reads CASSQRTGSSYEQYF. CDR3 sequence (DNA): TGCGCCAGCAGCCAACGGACAGGGTCATCCTACGAGCAGTACTTC. This chain joins TRBV4-1 and TRBJ2-7, with 8 bases that match TRBD1. The CDR3 is 15 amino acids. V lost 2 bases, J lost 1 base, and 4 bases stayed unmatched. Per the germline V gene, CDR1 is MGHRA and CDR2 is YSYEKL.

The chain employs TRBV5-6 and TRBJ2-5; TRBD1 matches 9 bases. The CDR3 sequence is 13 residues long. Germline CDR1 reads SGHDT; CDR2 reads YYEEEE. The V and J ends lost 7 bases and 3 bases, in that order; junction bases with no gene match: 4. The chain's CDR3 is CASVQGAEETQYF. The CDR3 DNA follows: TGTGCCAGCGTACAGGGGGCGGAAGAGACCCAGTACTTC.

The rearrangement joins TRBV5-1 to TRBJ1-1, with D unclear. The V and J ends lost 7 bases and 3 bases respectively, with 19 bases between them. The CDR3 length is 15 residues. Germline lookup yields CDR1 SGHRS and CDR2 YFSETQ. CDR3 sequence reads: CASRRGGVADTEAFF. The CDR3 DNA reads as TGCGCCAGCCGGCGCGGCGGGGTCGCGGACACTGAAGCTTTCTTT.

This clone was picked up a small number of times. The chain employs TRBV7-6 and TRBJ2-5; 12 bases map to TRBD2. Germline CDR1 reads SGHVS; CDR2 reads FNYEAQ. This CDR3 region has 17 residues. V was pared by 1 base and J by 5 bases, with 8 bases of the junction left unmatched. For the CDR3, the DNA is TGTGCCAGCAGCTTAGTGGCTAGCGGGGGGGCCGGCGAGACCCAGTACTTC. Protein product: CASSLVASGGAGETQYF.

The chain recombines TRBV27 with TRBJ2-1; D perhaps matches TRBD2 (6 bases). The V gene's germline CDR1 is MNHEY and CDR2 SMNVEV (reference sequence). The CDR3 totals 15 residues. V lost 7 bases and J 1 base, leaving 14 bases between the germline ends. CDR3 bases: TGTGCCAGCATCAACCTAGGGAGGTCCTACAATGAGCAGTTCTTC. Encoded protein: CASINLGRSYNEQFF.

The chain has TRBV19 and TRBJ2-5, with 7 bases matching TRBD2. V lost 0 bases, J lost 5 bases, and 9 bases stayed unmatched. CDR3 length: 16 amino acids. Per the germline V gene, CDR1 is LNHDA and CDR2 is SQIVND (reference sequence). CDR3 nucleotides: TGTGCCAGTAGTATAGAAACGCGGGGGTCGCGGGAGACCCAGTACTTC. Translated, it gives CASSIETRGSRETQYF.

CDR3 amino acids: CASSPLKAGVHEQFF. CDR3 DNA sequence: TGCGCCAGCAGCCCCTTAAAGGCGGGGGTTCATGAGCAGTTCTTC. This rearrangement joins TRBV5-1 to TRBJ2-1; 7 bases are shared with TRBD2. V gave up 4 bases and J gave up 8 bases; unmatched junction bases: 12. The CDR3 has 15 residues. Germline V gives CDR1 SGHRS, CDR2 YFSETQ. Together with reference TRBV5-1 and TRBJ2-1, the CDR3 gives the full variable domain: KAGVTQTPRYLIKTRGQQVTLSCSPISGHRSVSWYQQTPGQGLQFLFEYFSETQRNKGNFPGRFSGRQFSNSRSEMNVSTLELGDSALYLCASSPLKAGVHEQFFGPGTRLTVL.

The chain is built from TRBV3-1 (or the pseudogene TRBV3-2) and TRBJ1-6, with D maybe TRBD1 (6 bases). The V end was cut by 4 bases, the J end by 6 bases, with 10 bases between. This CDR3 is built from 14 residues. Germline CDR1 is LGHDT and CDR2 is YNNKEL (reference sequence). CDR3 sequence: CASSRGQANSPLHF. In DNA, the CDR3 is TGTGCCAGCAGCCGGGGACAAGCTAATTCACCCCTCCACTTT.

This rearrangement joins TRBV5-1 to TRBJ1-2; TRBD1 might be the D (6 bases). In germline, CDR1 is SGHRS, CDR2 YFSETQ. Between the trimmed V and J ends, which lost 4 bases and 0 bases, there was a span of 13 bases. The CDR3 is 15 amino acids. The CDR3 loop is CASSLLTGSNYGYTF. CDR3 nucleotides: TGCGCCAGCAGCCTTCTGACAGGTTCTAACTATGGCTACACCTTC.

This clone was counted between two and nine times. This chain uses TRBV9 with TRBJ2-5, with 8 bases matching TRBD2. V was pared by 0 bases and J by 0 bases, with 4 bases of the junction left unmatched. Germline assignment: CDR1 SGDLS and CDR2 YYNGEE. CDR3 length equals 16 residues. Here the CDR3 reads CASSVAAAGDQETQYF. In nucleotides, the CDR3 is TGTGCCAGCAGCGTAGCGGCAGCGGGGGACCAAGAGACCCAGTACTTC.

For this clone: No conserved phenylalanine or tryptophan is present at the end of the CDR3, so a read error is the likely explanation. No DNA is shown, since the ends of the CDR3 on it are uncertain; the CDR3 is the one TCRdb lists. The chain links TRBV27 to TRBJ2-3; TRBD1 is taken as the D call from the table, unchecked against the DNA. In germline, CDR1 is MNHEY, CDR2 SMNVEV (reference sequence). Including both end residues, the CDR3 is 13 amino acids long. CDR3 loop: CASSSTRQGVRVY.

The V and J genes are TRBV6-5 and TRBJ2-7; D possibly corresponds to TRBD1 (5 bases). The CDR3 contains 15 residues. In germline, CDR1 is MNHEY, CDR2 SVGAGI. V lost 8 bases to trimming and J lost 2 bases, with 19 bases between them. The CDR3 DNA reads TGTGCCAGCGCAAAGGGGATAGCTCTCACCTACGAGCAGTACTTC. Amino acid sequence: CASAKGIALTYEQYF.

The chain links TRBV18 to TRBJ2-3; D not certain. The V gene lost 2 bases and the J gene lost 3 bases, with 6 bases spanning the gap. This CDR3 spans 13 amino acids. CDR1 is KGHSH, CDR2 LQKENI, per germline. As DNA, the CDR3 is TGTGCCAGCTCACCAGTCTTGACAGATACGCAGTATTTT. Its protein product is CASSPVLTDTQYF.

The chain recombines TRBV7-9 with TRBJ2-5, with 9 bases lining up with TRBD1. There are 15 residues in the CDR3. V lost 0 bases, J lost 4 bases, and 3 bases stayed unmatched. Germline V gene data show CDR1 as SEHNR and CDR2 as FQNEAQ (reference sequence). The CDR3, as DNA: TGTGCCAGCAGCTTAGCGCCGGACAGGGGAGAGACCCAGTACTTC. Its protein product is CASSLAPDRGETQYF.

This chain links TRBV7-9 with TRBJ1-2; possible D gene TRBD1, 6 bases. The CDR3 length is 14 residues. The ends were cut back, 1 base at V and 4 bases at J, with 10 bases in the middle. Germline CDR1 and CDR2: SEHNR and FQNEAQ (reference sequence). The DNA of the CDR3 is TGTGCCAGCAGCTTAGACAGGGTGAGCTATGGCTACACCTTC. It encodes CASSLDRVSYGYTF.

This clone was observed a handful of times. The chain is built from TRBV19 and TRBJ1-3; 7 nucleotides align to TRBD1. V lost 3 bases to trimming and J lost 3 bases; unmatched junction nucleotides: 14. Per the germline V gene, CDR1 is LNHDA and CDR2 is SQIVND (reference sequence). CDR3 length: 18 amino acids. The CDR3 spells CASSMTSDHRGSGNTIYF. The CDR3, as DNA: TGTGCCAGTAGTATGACGTCGGACCACAGGGGCAGTGGAAACACCATATATTTT.